Listed below are T cell receptor beta chains from one sample, sequenced in a study of CXCR3-negative and CXCR3-positive naive CD8 T cells. TCRdb reprocessed the 5' RACE reads and keeps a single row for each CDR3 protein, giving no DNA. In all, the sample yields 50,000 to 70,000 distinct CDR3 sequences. Sequenced: naive CXCR3+ CD8+ T cells from blood. The origin of the receptors is a human donor in good health. Some clones in this sample may be carry-over from other donors' samples. The CDR3 runs from the conserved cysteine through the conserved F or W.

TRBV6-4	TRBJ2-5	CASAPGETQYF
TRBV7-6	TRBJ2-3	CASSFAGRVSSTDTQYF
TRBV29-1	TRBJ2-1	CSIPVPGLPYNEQFF
TRBV24-1	TRBJ1-1	CATSEGPTANTEAFF
TRBV29-1	TRBJ2-2	CSVENRGNTGELFF
TRBV28	TRBJ2-1	CASSFKRNGYNEQFF
TRBV4-3	TRBJ2-7	CASSQDRGYEQYF
TRBV7-2	TRBJ1-1	CASSLVGGPTEAFF
TRBV28	TRBJ2-7	CASSFFGDEQYF
TRBV28	TRBJ2-3	CASRRIAGGGTDTQYF
TRBV19	TRBJ1-1	CAISKPGQGALF
TRBV27	TRBJ2-7	CASTAGGTYEQYF
TRBV2	TRBJ2-7	CASSERGSVYEQYF
TRBV20-1	TRBJ2-7	CSAPNRGLAGRGGHEQYF
TRBV6-1	TRBJ1-2	CASSGNGGLANYGYTF
TRBV6-5	TRBJ2-2	CASSSSGGELFF
TRBV7-9	TRBJ1-1	CASSLGGLEAFF
TRBV5-6	TRBJ2-1	CASSPLEGDEQFF
TRBV20-1	TRBJ2-7	CSARGTGSYEQYF
TRBV7-3	TRBJ1-1	CASSPIGTGPTEAFF
TRBV27	TRBJ1-1	CASSYTGARTEAFF
TRBV7-3	TRBJ2-1	CASSPLSYNEQFF
TRBV12-3/TRBV12-4	TRBJ2-1	CASSFPGGLYNEQFF
TRBV5-1	TRBJ1-1	CASSSDRGTEAFF
TRBV10-2	TRBJ2-7	CASSEVAGGEQYF
TRBV18	TRBJ1-4	CASSPPSEKLFF
TRBV12-3/TRBV12-4	TRBJ2-1	CASSSPRGSWNNEQFF
TRBV2	TRBJ2-3	CASTPWADTSTDTQYF
TRBV20-1	TRBJ2-5	CSARVLTGGETQYF
TRBV7-9	TRBJ2-7	CASSFAGTPEQYF
TRBV12-3/TRBV12-4	TRBJ1-4	CASSLGGREKLFF
TRBV6-2/TRBV6-3	TRBJ2-6	CASSKEGSGANVLTF
TRBV20-1	TRBJ1-1	CSAGRQGSDTEAFF
TRBV29-1	TRBJ1-2	CSVEVLNYGYTF
TRBV4-2	TRBJ2-7	CASSQEQRGGIEQYF
TRBV11-2	TRBJ2-3	CASSLVYRGQADTQYF
TRBV9	TRBJ2-1	CASSVGQYNEQFF
TRBV25-1	TRBJ2-7	CASSDRDLGYEQYF
TRBV28	TRBJ2-7	CASSLVQEGTSYEQYF
TRBV28	TRBJ2-5	CASSLVGWETQYF
TRBV20-1	TRBJ1-3	CSARDFRGSLDTIYF
TRBV20-1	TRBJ2-7	CSARAGGAYEQYF
TRBV11-2	TRBJ1-1	CASSSITGGGWYTEAFF
TRBV20-1	TRBJ1-1	CSAPRSREAPGAFF